These 21 T cell receptor beta chains share one sample of origin, sequenced in a study of blood T cells in healthy people across ages (dated by TCRdb to the mid-2010s). The library was obtained by 5' RACE. The instrument was an Illumina HiSeq 2500. The second PCR ran for about 7 to 11 cycles and used a J-beta primer mix along with a sample-barcoded 5' primer. Clones were called with MiXCR by TCRdb after fastp trimmed the public reads at Q25, and only in-frame beta chains were retained. For every CDR3 protein sequence, its rows merge into one entry that carries the most common genes and DNA. The sample includes under 2 million distinct CDR3 sequences, with roughly a third observed a single time. Of the sample, about 10% falls within the top ten clones. The sequencing input was blood. These receptors were taken from a woman aged 25-40 years in good health.

This clonotype was recorded a few times. The rearrangement links TRBV18 to TRBJ2-7; D is unclear. Germline values: CDR1 KGHSH, CDR2 LQKENI. The CDR3 consists of 13 residues. V was pared by 3 bases and J by 7 bases, with 13 bases between. CDR3 coding DNA: TGTGCCAGCTCACCCGTGGGGTTCCAGGAGCAGTACTTC. Translated, it gives CASSPVGFQEQYF.

This clonotype was seen a handful of times. The chain has TRBV25-1 and TRBJ1-6; TRBD1 agrees at 10 bases. Germline lookup yields CDR1 MGHDK and CDR2 SYGVNS. V dropped 5 bases and J dropped 7; count of bases not matched to a gene: 17. The CDR3 covers 19 residues. As DNA, the CDR3 is TGTGCCAGCAGTTCCCCCCGCCCCGGGACAGGGGAAACGAATTCACCCCTCCACTTT. This encodes CASSSPRPGTGETNSPLHF.

This clonotype was observed many times. This rearrangement joins TRBV7-9 to TRBJ2-1; 9 nucleotides match TRBD2. The CDR3 extends over 13 amino acids. Germline CDR1 and CDR2: SEHNR and FQNEAQ (reference sequence). Germline trimming cut 5 bases from V and 7 bases from J; bases unmatched to any gene: 3. In nucleotides, the CDR3 is TGTGCCAGCAGCCCCAGCGGGGGGAATGAGCAGTTCTTC. Translated, it gives CASSPSGGNEQFF.

This chain connects TRBV2 to TRBJ1-2; D is undetermined. CDR1 is SNHLY, CDR2 FYNNEI, per germline. CDR3 size: 15 residues. V dropped 6 bases and J dropped 4 bases, with 18 bases sitting between them. This CDR3 reads CASRPLRQDLYGYTF. The CDR3 DNA reads as TGTGCCAGCAGGCCCCTACGGCAGGACCTCTATGGCTACACCTTC.

Concerning this clonotype: Mismatch with germline at one junction end may stem from a read error. This chain joins TRBV7-9 and TRBJ1-2; TRBD1 aligns across 9 bases. This CDR3 has 14 residues. Germline V gives CDR1 SEHNR, CDR2 FQNEAQ (reference sequence). This chain's CDR3 is CTSSASGQGYGYTF. CDR3 sequence (DNA): TGTACCAGCAGCGCCTCGGGACAGGGCTATGGCTACACCTTC.

This clonotype appeared a single time. The gene calls are TRBV3-1 and TRBJ1-5, with TRBD1 matching 12 bases. CDR1 and CDR2 from the germline V gene are LGHDT and YNNKEL (reference sequence). The CDR3 extends over 16 amino acids. J gave up 7 bases and V 0 bases, and 4 bases lay outside the gene matches. The CDR3, as DNA: TGTGCCAGCAGCCAAGATCTGGGACAGGGGGCACAGCCCCAGCATTTT. It yields the protein CASSQDLGQGAQPQHF.

The genes are TRBV5-1 and TRBJ2-1; D unclear. From germline, CDR1 is SGHRS and CDR2 YFSETQ. The CDR3 contains 16 residues. Trimming removed 1 base at V and 0 bases at J, with 11 bases between. DNA for the CDR3: TGCGCCAGCAGCTTGAACGGATATAGCTCCTACAATGAGCAGTTCTTC. Translation: CASSLNGYSSYNEQFF.

This clonotype was counted between two and nine times. The V and J genes are TRBV20-1 and TRBJ1-1; D is unclear. The CDR3 runs 11 residues. Deletions cut 4 bases from V and 6 bases from J, with 9 bases between. Germline CDR1 is DFQATT and CDR2 is SNEGSKA (reference sequence). CDR3 sequence: CSATPGSEAFF. The CDR3 DNA is TGCAGTGCTACCCCGGGCTCTGAAGCTTTCTTT.

In its sample, this clonotype was seen a few times. V and J are TRBV4-2 and TRBJ1-5, with D possibly matching TRBD1 (5 bases). The CDR3 sequence is 17 residues long. The germline V gene has CDR1 LGHNA and CDR2 YNFKEQ. Trimming pared 3 bases from V and 0 bases from J, leaving 15 bases between. CDR3 loop: CASSHTGGRYSNQPQHF. For the CDR3, the DNA is TGTGCCAGCAGCCATACGGGGGGACGGTATAGCAATCAGCCCCAGCATTTT.

V is TRBV19 and J is TRBJ1-2; weak D call: TRBD1 (5 bases). Germline V gene lookup returns CDR1 LNHDA and CDR2 SQIVND (reference sequence). V lost 0 bases to trimming and J lost 5 bases, with 16 bases between them. This CDR3 contains 16 residues. The CDR3 protein is CASSIEATKGVYGYTF. The CDR3 nucleotides are TGTGCCAGTAGTATAGAAGCTACTAAAGGGGTGTATGGCTACACCTTC.

The chain carries TRBV20-1 and TRBJ2-3, with 15 bases aligning to TRBD2. The length of the CDR3 is 16 residues. V was clipped by 5 bases and J by 2 bases; unmatched bases: 5. Germline CDR1 DFQATT, CDR2 SNEGSKA (reference sequence). The CDR3 bases are TGCAGTGCTTCGGGACTAGCGGGGGGTACCACAGATACGCAGTATTTT. Its translation is CSASGLAGGTTDTQYF.

The rearrangement joins TRBV6-1 to TRBJ2-3; D is unclear. The CDR3 loop spans 12 amino acids. Trimming left V 8 bases short and J 1 base short, with 7 bases between. The germline CDR1 and CDR2 sequences are MNHNS and SASEGT. CDR3 sequence: CASDPGTDTQYF. CDR3 nucleotides: TGTGCCAGCGACCCGGGCACAGATACGCAGTATTTT.

The chain recombines TRBV12-3 or TRBV12-4 with TRBJ2-7; the D gene is possibly TRBD2 (5 bases). CDR3 length: 14 amino acids. Trimming took off 5 bases at V and 2 bases at J, with 13 bases between the two ends. CDR3 loop: CASSPDGVTYEQYF. CDR3 DNA: TGTGCCAGCAGTCCGGACGGGGTTACCTACGAGCAGTACTTC.

This clonotype was seen only a few times. The chain is built from TRBV7-9 and TRBJ1-4; D is uncertain. The CDR3 runs 13 residues. CDR1 is SEHNR and CDR2 is FQNEAQ in the germline V gene (reference sequence). Trimming shortened V by 1 base and J by 10 bases, and 10 bases separated the two germline ends. Here the CDR3 DNA reads TGTGCCAGCAGCTTAGACTACACGGGAAAACTGTTTTTT. This translates into CASSLDYTGKLFF.

The chain is built from TRBV25-1 and TRBJ1-2; D gene unclear. The V end was cut by 2 bases, the J end by 4 bases, with 11 bases between. The CDR3 is 14 amino acids. Germline CDR1 is MGHDK and CDR2 is SYGVNS. In DNA, the CDR3 is TGTGCCAGCAGTGAAGGAGGCAGTCTCTATGGCTACACCTTC. Encoded protein: CASSEGGSLYGYTF.

This rearrangement joins TRBV25-1 to TRBJ2-7; a possible D gene is TRBD2 (6 bases). CDR1 and CDR2 from the germline V gene are MGHDK and SYGVNS. The CDR3 is made up of 15 amino acids. V shed 6 bases and J shed 2 bases, with 17 bases lying between them. The DNA of the CDR3 is TGTGCCAGCAGCGTTAGTGGGAGGAAGGCCTACGAGCAGTACTTC. It specifies CASSVSGRKAYEQYF.

In this sample, this clonotype turned up a few times. The CDR3 DNA is TGCGCCAGCAGTGAGTTAACAGGGGGCGGCTATGGCTACACCTTC. This codes for CASSELTGGGYGYTF. The chain carries TRBV10-2 and TRBJ1-2; 9 bases align to TRBD1. J gave up 4 bases and V 1 base, and 4 bases lay outside the gene matches. The length of the CDR3 is 15 residues. The germline V gene encodes CDR1 WSHSY and CDR2 SAAADI.

The CDR3 is CASSWNQAEAFF. The CDR3, as DNA: TGTGCCAGCAGTTGGAACCAGGCTGAAGCTTTCTTT. V and J are TRBV28 and TRBJ1-1; D is ambiguous. V shed 4 bases and J shed 6 bases, with 9 bases lying between them. Germline V gene data show CDR1 as MDHEN and CDR2 as SYDVKM. The CDR3 consists of 12 residues.

Concerning this clonotype itself: Possible read error: a much larger clone is one base away. The chain recombines TRBV2 with TRBJ1-2, with D perhaps matching TRBD1 (6 bases). The CDR3 loop spans 15 amino acids. Germline V gives CDR1 SNHLY, CDR2 FYNNEI. The ends were cut back, 6 bases at V and 3 bases at J, with 17 bases in the middle. DNA for the CDR3: TGTGCCAGCAGGGGGGCCAGGGGTCGGGACTATGGCTACACCTTC. It specifies CASRGARGRDYGYTF.

This clonotype was seen only a few times. This chain joins TRBV27 and TRBJ2-7, with D hard to call. Between the trimmed V and J ends, which lost 6 bases and 6 bases, there was a span of 15 bases. CDR3 size: 13 residues. CDR1 and CDR2 (germline): MNHEY, SMNVEV (reference sequence). CDR3 DNA sequence: TGTGCCAGCAGCCGGCCGAACTTCGCCGAGCAGTACTTC. Translated, it gives CASSRPNFAEQYF.

Written as DNA, the CDR3 is TGTGCCAGCAGCGCCTTAGGGGCAGGCTCCTACAATGAGCAGTTCTTC. Translation: CASSALGAGSYNEQFF. V and J are TRBV7-3 and TRBJ2-1, with a weak D call TRBD1 (5 bases). CDR3 length: 16 amino acids. V shed 5 bases and J shed 0 bases, with 14 bases lying between them. Germline V gene data show CDR1 as SGHTA and CDR2 as FQGTGA.